The 3 T cell receptor beta chains reported below all come from one sample, sequenced in a study of T cell changes during pregnancy in multiple sclerosis (dated by TCRdb to the late 2010s). The library was prepared using the immunoSEQ multiplex PCR assay. TCRdb carries this immuneACCESS record with in-frame sequences only. Its versions omit some clonotypes, under half of them owing to an unresolved V gene in the studies checked, with the rest unexplained. The sample contains approximately 44,000 clones, about 93% of them found a single time. Approximately 0.7% of the sample goes to the ten largest clones. The starting material was CD4+ T cells from peripheral blood mononuclear cells, obtained before pregnancy. These receptors all stem from a female donor with multiple sclerosis, enrolled in a pregnancy study.

The gene calls are TRBV7-9 and TRBJ1-3, with 8 bases identical to TRBD1. The CDR3 is made up of 14 amino acids. V dropped 4 bases and J dropped 3; count of bases not matched to a gene: 2. From germline, CDR1 is SEHNR and CDR2 FQNEAQ (reference sequence). The CDR3 protein is CASSSGGGGNTIYF. CDR3 coding DNA: TGTGCCAGCAGCTCAGGGGGCGGTGGAAACACCATATATTTT.

The chain couples TRBV19 to TRBJ1-2; no clear D. This CDR3 is built from 13 residues. The germline V and J ends were trimmed by 3 bases and 1 base, with 6 bases remaining between them. Germline CDR1 is LNHDA and CDR2 is SQIVND (reference sequence). CDR3 coding DNA: TGTGCCAGTAGTATGCAGAATAACTATGGCTACACCTTC. Its translation is CASSMQNNYGYTF.

V gene TRBV2 combines with J gene TRBJ2-5; 9 positions agree with TRBD1. Germline loops: CDR1 SNHLY, CDR2 FYNNEI. The CDR3 spans 15 residues. J gave up 4 bases and V 2 bases, and 5 bases lay outside the gene matches. The CDR3 DNA reads as TGTGCCAGCAGTGAAAACAGGGGGCAGATAGAGACCCAGTACTTC. Its protein is CASSENRGQIETQYF.